In this sample, the clone carrying this TCR beta chain turned up many times. Source study methods: Amplification of reference gene primers was used by the study to estimate nucleated cell counts. This table comes from immunoSEQ multiplex PCR, and its TCRdb copy is limited to in-frame clones, with some not included. That table gives V, J and clone size, and the DNA gave D and trimming. Among 200,000 to 250,000 clones listed, more than 75% were seen once. The CDR3 extends over 11 amino acids. Germline V gene sequence: CDR1 DFQATT, CDR2 SNEGSKA (reference sequence). V lost 3 bases, J lost 9 bases, and 11 bases lay in between. The data were obtained in a study of blood T cell repertoires in COVID-19. Study context: The origin of the acute and convalescent COVID-19 samples was the United States, Italy and Spain.

The rearrangement joins TRBV20-1 to TRBJ1-2; the D is unclear. What was sequenced was PBMCs or T cells enriched from blood (not recorded which). This clonotype originated in a woman aged 40 to 50 with acute COVID-19. The CDR3 region is CSASTVNSYTF. The CDR3 nucleotides are TGCAGTGCTAGTACTGTAAATAGCTACACCTTC.